The 11 T cell receptor beta chains listed next were all sequenced from one sample in a study of T cells in Graves' hyperthyroidism and ophthalmopathy. Amplified regions were TCR beta CDR3 sequences from RNA transcripts. RT-PCR in the first round (using the HTBI primer set) targeted the TCR CDR3. In TCRdb, the multiplex PCR reads were re-called with MiXCR into one record per CDR3 protein. This sample has about 600,000 distinct CDR3 sequences, with 14% found just once. Sequencing input: blood. Receptor source: a woman aged 18-29 years with Graves' ophthalmopathy.

This clonotype was found once. The chain couples TRBV28 to TRBJ1-1, with D possibly being TRBD1 (5 bases). V lost 8 bases and J 4 bases, leaving 17 bases between the germline ends. Germline V CDR1 and CDR2: MDHEN, SYDVKM. The CDR3 covers 14 residues. CDR3 sequence reads: CASLIGDGGTEAFF. Written as DNA, the CDR3 is TGTGCCAGCCTAATAGGGGACGGGGGCACTGAAGCTTTCTTT.

This clonotype appeared a few times. The J gene is TRBJ1-1, the V gene TRBV27; 7 nucleotides agree with TRBD1. Germline V gene data show CDR1 as MNHEY and CDR2 as SMNVEV (reference sequence). This CDR3 spans 14 amino acids. Losses at the gene ends were 3 bases for V and 6 bases for J; bases not matched to a gene: 7. The CDR3 here is CASSFGTERAEAFF. CDR3 nucleotides: TGTGCCAGCAGTTTTGGGACAGAGAGGGCTGAAGCTTTCTTT.

Many counts were recorded for this clonotype. The genes are TRBV30 and TRBJ1-6; D call uncertain. The V and J ends lost 6 bases and 9 bases respectively, with 12 bases between them. This CDR3 contains 12 residues. CDR1 is GTSNPN and CDR2 is SVGIG in the germline V gene (reference sequence). The CDR3 coding sequence is TGTGCCTGTCGGGCCTGGGGTTCACCCCTCCACTTT. This sequence encodes CACRAWGSPLHF.

This clonotype was seen ten or more times. In nucleotides, the CDR3 is TGTGCCAGCAGGGAGGGGGTTTCGGACGAGCAGTACTTC. This codes for CASREGVSDEQYF. The chain uses TRBV6-1 and TRBJ2-7, with D possibly called TRBD1 or TRBD2 (6 bases each). Germline V gene data show CDR1 as MNHNS and CDR2 as SASEGT. Trimming pared 6 bases from V and 5 bases from J, leaving 14 bases between. The CDR3 covers 13 residues.

V usage is TRBV4-1 and J usage is TRBJ2-7; D call uncertain. The CDR3 totals 11 residues. Germline V gene lookup returns CDR1 MGHRA and CDR2 YSYEKL. Trimming took off 5 bases at V and 5 bases at J, with 7 bases between the two ends. The CDR3 nucleotides are TGCGCCAGCAGCAAACGGAACGAGCAGTACTTC. It codes for CASSKRNEQYF.

The V call is TRBV7-9, the J call TRBJ1-5; 9 positions match TRBD1. V was pared by 4 bases and J by 7 bases, with 8 bases of the junction left unmatched. Germline V gene sequence: CDR1 SEHNR, CDR2 FQNEAQ (reference sequence). CDR3 size: 15 residues. The CDR3 sequence: CASSSRTGDKQPQHF. Here the CDR3 DNA reads TGTGCCAGCAGCTCCCGGACAGGGGATAAGCAGCCCCAGCATTTT.

Only a few counts were recorded for this clonotype. The rearrangement uses TRBV20-1 and TRBJ1-5, with D hard to call. Trimming removed 6 bases at V and 0 bases at J, with 18 bases between. The CDR3 extends over 16 amino acids. The germline V gene encodes CDR1 DFQATT and CDR2 SNEGSKA (reference sequence). CDR3 loop: CSAFPVASASNQPQHF. CDR3 coding DNA: TGCAGTGCCTTCCCCGTGGCCTCCGCTAGCAATCAGCCCCAGCATTTT.

V and J are TRBV10-2 and TRBJ2-7; 8 bases map to TRBD1. Losses at the gene ends were 3 bases for V and 3 bases for J; bases not matched to a gene: 10. The V gene's germline CDR1 is WSHSY and CDR2 SAAADI. The CDR3 spans 16 residues. CDR3 coding DNA: TGCGCCAGCAGTGACCCCCCGGGACAGGTGATCTACGAGCAGTACTTC. Translation gives CASSDPPGQVIYEQYF.

This clonotype has ten or more counts. The chain is built from TRBV11-3 and TRBJ2-7; no clear D gene. V lost 9 bases to trimming and J lost 5 bases, with 20 bases between them. The CDR3 has 14 residues. Germline CDR1 and CDR2: SGHNT and YENEEA. The CDR3 DNA reads as TGTGCCAGGTCTTCAACGCCCTGTAATCACGAGCAGTACTTC. Translation: CARSSTPCNHEQYF.

At least ten counts were recorded for this clonotype. The V and J genes are TRBV9 and TRBJ1-1, with TRBD1 matching over 7 bases. V shed 3 bases and J 1 base; nucleotides not matched to a gene: 3. The germline V gene has CDR1 SGDLS and CDR2 YYNGEE. This CDR3 contains 14 residues. In nucleotides, the CDR3 is TGTGCCAGCAGCGCCCGGGACAGGAACACTGAAGCTTTCTTT. Its translation: CASSARDRNTEAFF.

This clonotype was seen repeatedly, ten times or more. The gene calls are TRBV9 and TRBJ1-1; maybe TRBD1 (6 bases). This CDR3 is built from 14 residues. CDR1 is SGDLS, CDR2 YYNGEE, per germline. V lost 4 bases and J 2 bases, leaving 12 bases between the germline ends. The chain's CDR3 is CASSPSDSNTEAFF. In DNA, the CDR3 is TGTGCCAGCAGCCCATCGGACAGTAACACTGAAGCTTTCTTT. The variable domain in full, with the rest retrieved from reference TRBV9 and TRBJ1-1, is DSGVTQTPKHLITATGQRVTLRCSPRSGDLSVYWYQQSLDQGLQFLIQYYNGEERAKGNILERFSAQQFPDLHSELNLSSLELGDSALYFCASSPSDSNTEAFFGQGTRLTVV.